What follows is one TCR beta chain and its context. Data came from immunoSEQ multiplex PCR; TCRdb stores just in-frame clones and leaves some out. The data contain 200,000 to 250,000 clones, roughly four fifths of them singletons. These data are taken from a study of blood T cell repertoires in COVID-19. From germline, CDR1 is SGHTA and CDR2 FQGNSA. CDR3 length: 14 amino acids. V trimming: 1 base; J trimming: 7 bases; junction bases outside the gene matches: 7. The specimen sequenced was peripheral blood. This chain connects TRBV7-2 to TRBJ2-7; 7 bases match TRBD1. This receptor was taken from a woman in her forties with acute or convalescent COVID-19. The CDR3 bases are TGTGCCAGCAGCTTAGGGCGTCTACAGGGGGAGCAGTACTTC. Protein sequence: CASSLGRLQGEQYF. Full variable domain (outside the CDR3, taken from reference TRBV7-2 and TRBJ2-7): GAGVSQSPSNKVTEKGKDVELRCDPISGHTALYWYRQSLGQGLEFLIYFQGNSAPDKSGLPSDRFSAERTGGSVSTLTIQRTQQEDSAVYLCASSLGRLQGEQYFGPGTRLTVT.